The present T cell receptor (beta chain) was sequenced within a study of glioma-infiltrating T cells. Study-level background: Samples included WHO grade II oligodendrogliomas or astrocytomas and initial-diagnosis grade IV glioblastomas. Sequencing aimed for about 4.5- to 11-fold coverage of about a million peripheral T cells. Study observations and caveats: Tissue-blood divergence was below expectation in non-neoplastic patients, above in gliomas.

The iRepertoire nested amplicon-rescue multiplex PCR amplified TCR alpha and beta CDR3s from RNA. For one-step reverse transcription and amplification, about 90-450 ng of tissue mRNA or PBMC total RNA was used. TCRdb processed the multiplex PCR reads anew with MiXCR; each CDR3 protein has one entry. The sample consists of 400,000 or so distinct CDR3 sequences, less than 50% of them appearing once. Of note for this clonotype: Its antigen is as yet unknown. A junction boundary mismatches the germline segment, possibly from a read error.

Germline-derived CDR1 and CDR2 are MDHEN and SYDVKM. The CDR3 sequence is 14 residues long. Sequenced: glioma tissue, nonneoplastic brain tissue, or PBMCs (not recorded which). The chain links TRBV28 to TRBJ1-1; D is unclear. This TCR was sampled from a human donor with low-grade glioma or glioblastoma, undergoing nonglioma brain surgery, or in good health (not recorded which). This CDR3 reads CASSPAGVNTKAFF. For the CDR3, the DNA is TGTGCCAGCAGTCCTGCCGGGGTGAACACTAAAGCTTTCTTT.